What follows describes a single T cell receptor beta chain. The target antigen is unknown. This specimen comes from a study of somatic mutations in cytotoxic T cells in rheumatoid arthritis. Study results and caveats: The identity of the antigens targeted by the expanded CD8+ clones remained unknown.

V dropped 3 bases and J dropped 6; count of bases not matched to a gene: 3. The CDR3 is 14 amino acids. CDR1 is SGHKS and CDR2 is YYEKEE in the germline V gene (reference sequence). Measured with immunoSEQ multiplex PCR; TCRdb has only the in-frame clones, and not every one. The sample includes about 16,000 clones, roughly 80% of them seen just once. Material: CD8+ T cells sorted from blood. This chain links TRBV5-5 with TRBJ1-5, with TRBD1 identical over 10 bases. The origin of this receptor is an adult with rheumatoid arthritis. DNA of the CDR3: TGTGCCAGCAGCTGGGACAGGGGAAGTCAGCCCCAGCATTTT. Its protein is CASSWDRGSQPQHF.